Following are 29 T cell receptor beta chains from one sample sequenced in a study of human T cells and chemical hapten exposure. TCRdb recomputed calls from the RACE reads with MiXCR, one row per CDR3 protein. Of 300,000 to 350,000 distinct CDR3 sequences in the sample, approximately 6.3% were seen once. Documented time point: patch test 1, 2 weeks after DPC sensitization. The treatment: therapeutic diphenylcyclopropenone sensitization with weekly scalp DPC. The source was whole blood, collected in connection with sensitization to the hapten diphenylcyclopropenone (DPC). The receptors were sampled from a young woman with alopecia areata. Some clones in this sample may be carry-over from other donors' samples.

This chain uses TRBV6-5 with TRBJ2-4; 10 bases are a match to TRBD1. The germline V gene has CDR1 MNHEY and CDR2 SVGAGI. This CDR3 comprises 15 residues. V shed 2 bases and J 3 bases; nucleotides not matched to a gene: 1. The CDR3 sequence is CASSYGQGGKNIQYF. DNA for the CDR3: TGTGCCAGCAGTTACGGACAGGGGGGCAAAAACATTCAGTACTTC.

This clonotype was counted many times. The gene calls are TRBV10-3 and TRBJ2-6; 10 nucleotides agree with TRBD2. The trim removed 4 bases at V and 4 bases at J, leaving 7 bases unmatched. Germline V gene sequence: CDR1 ENHRY, CDR2 SYGVKD. This CDR3 has 17 amino acids. In DNA, the CDR3 is TGTGCCATCAGTGCCCAGCGGGGGGGCACAGGGGCCAACGTCCTGACTTTC. This sequence encodes CAISAQRGGTGANVLTF.

This clonotype was observed a few times. For the CDR3, the DNA is TGCGCCAGCAGCCAAGAAAGTGGGGGGAGAGGCAGGGTCGAAGCTTTCTTT. Protein product: CASSQESGGRGRVEAFF. The V gene is TRBV4-3, the J gene TRBJ1-1; possible D gene TRBD1, 5 bases. This CDR3 spans 17 amino acids. V shed 0 bases and J shed 8 bases, with 22 bases lying between them. Germline-derived CDR1 and CDR2 are LGHNA and YSLEER.

A few counts support this clonotype. The rearrangement uses TRBV5-1 and TRBJ1-6; unclear D gene. V lost 0 bases to trimming and J lost 13 bases, with 11 bases between them. Germline V lookup: CDR1 SGHRS, CDR2 YFSETQ. The CDR3 totals 13 residues. The CDR3: CASSLALKDPLHF. The CDR3 nucleotides read TGCGCCAGCAGCTTGGCTTTGAAGGACCCCCTCCACTTT. Full variable domain (outside the CDR3, taken from reference TRBV5-1 and TRBJ1-6): KAGVTQTPRYLIKTRGQQVTLSCSPISGHRSVSWYQQTPGQGLQFLFEYFSETQRNKGNFPGRFSGRQFSNSRSEMNVSTLELGDSALYLCASSLALKDPLHFGNGTRLTVT.

This clonotype showed up just a few times. In DNA, the CDR3 is TGTGCCATCATGAGGGGGGCGAATGGGGTTCGAGAGACCCAGTACTTC. The encoded protein is CAIMRGANGVRETQYF. This chain uses TRBV10-3 with TRBJ2-5; D is perhaps TRBD1 or TRBD2 (6 bases each). V lost 7 bases and J lost 4, with 22 bases in between. The germline V gene has CDR1 ENHRY and CDR2 SYGVKD. There are 16 residues in the CDR3.

V is TRBV5-1 and J is TRBJ2-6, with TRBD1 identical over 10 bases. The V segment lost 1 base and the J segment 4 bases; nucleotides outside the gene matches: 8. CDR3 length: 18 residues. CDR1 is SGHRS, CDR2 YFSETQ, per germline. CDR3: CASSLRDRGAAGANVLTF. The CDR3 DNA reads as TGCGCCAGCAGCTTGAGGGACAGGGGAGCGGCCGGGGCCAACGTCCTGACTTTC.

The J gene is TRBJ2-4, the V gene TRBV5-6; D is perhaps TRBD2 (7 bases). The CDR3 covers 19 residues. CDR1 and CDR2 (germline): SGHDT, YYEEEE. V gave up 0 bases and J gave up 8 bases, with 27 bases separating them. CDR3 sequence: CASSLVQPFGGRGADIQYF. The CDR3, as DNA: TGTGCCAGCAGCTTGGTCCAGCCGTTCGGGGGGCGAGGAGCCGACATTCAGTACTTC.

This clonotype was seen at least ten times. The chain carries TRBV10-3 and TRBJ2-3, with 8 bases matching TRBD2. Per germline, CDR1 ENHRY and CDR2 SYGVKD. This CDR3 spans 15 amino acids. V dropped 6 bases and J dropped 1; count of bases not matched to a gene: 6. The CDR3 coding sequence is TGTGCCATCAGGAACGGGGGGGCCGGCACAGATACGCAGTATTTT. The encoded protein is CAIRNGGAGTDTQYF.

This chain joins TRBV20-1 and TRBJ2-3; the match to TRBD2 covers 12 bases. The CDR3 loop spans 14 amino acids. CDR1 is DFQATT, CDR2 SNEGSKA, per germline (reference sequence). The junction had 6 bases not matched to a gene; V was cut back by 5 bases and J by 6 bases. In nucleotides, the CDR3 is TGCAGTGCTCCGCGGACTAGCGGGGTTGATACGCAGTATTTT. It is translated as CSAPRTSGVDTQYF.

This clonotype occurred many times. This chain joins TRBV27 and TRBJ1-4; tentatively, D is TRBD1 (6 bases). The CDR3 has 15 amino acids. V gave up 6 bases and J gave up 8 bases, with 19 bases separating them. Germline V lookup: CDR1 MNHEY, CDR2 SMNVEV (reference sequence). The CDR3 reads CASSSAWGRGEKLFF. In DNA, the CDR3 is TGTGCCAGCAGCTCTGCGTGGGGGCGCGGGGAAAAACTGTTTTTT.

There are many counts of this clonotype. The chain recombines TRBV7-9 with TRBJ2-6; D gene ambiguous. Trimming took off 7 bases at V and 3 bases at J, with 10 bases between the two ends. Germline values: CDR1 SEHNR, CDR2 FQNEAQ (reference sequence). The CDR3 extends over 14 amino acids. The CDR3 is CASTPARGANVLTF. CDR3 DNA sequence: TGTGCCAGCACCCCGGCGCGTGGGGCCAACGTCCTGACTTTC.

The chain recombines TRBV7-9 with TRBJ1-2; D unresolved. The CDR3 has 15 amino acids. The germline V gene has CDR1 SEHNR and CDR2 FQNEAQ (reference sequence). V was clipped by 5 bases and J by 11 bases, with 24 bases between them. The CDR3 nucleotides read TGTGCCAGCAGCCCTAATGAGGCTGTCTGGAAGGATTACACCTTC. It is translated as CASSPNEAVWKDYTF.

The sample holds many counts of this clonotype. The rearrangement joins TRBV29-1 to TRBJ2-7; no clear D. Germline lookup yields CDR1 SQVTM and CDR2 ANQGSEA. The germline V and J ends were trimmed by 1 base and 0 bases, with 10 bases remaining between them. CDR3 size: 14 residues. Written as DNA, the CDR3 is TGCAGCGTTGAAGTCTTGGGAAACTCCTACGAGCAGTACTTC. Amino acids: CSVEVLGNSYEQYF.

This clonotype was picked up a small number of times. This rearrangement joins TRBV25-1 to TRBJ2-1, with 7 nucleotides matching TRBD2. Per the germline V gene, CDR1 is MGHDK and CDR2 is SYGVNS. Trimming cost V 5 bases and J 3 bases; bases outside gene matches: 10. The CDR3 runs to 16 residues. As DNA, the CDR3 is TGTGCCAGCAGTTCCTCGAGGAGGGACTACTACAATGAGCAGTTCTTC. It specifies CASSSSRRDYYNEQFF.

Regarding this clonotype: In this CDR3 the conserved last residue, phenylalanine or tryptophan, is missing, so a read error is likely. V usage is TRBV12-3 or TRBV12-4 and J usage is TRBJ2-7; a possible D gene is TRBD2 (5 bases). Between the trimmed V and J ends, which lost 5 bases and 4 bases, there was a span of 15 bases. The CDR3 has 14 amino acids. Written as DNA, the CDR3 is TGTGCCAGCAGTCCTACGGGGTCCAGGTACGAGCAGTACTTA. Its protein product is CASSPTGSRYEQYL.

The CDR3 nucleotides read TGTGCCAGCAGCCACCCAAATTCACCCCTCCACTTT. This codes for CASSHPNSPLHF. The J gene is TRBJ1-6, the V gene TRBV3-1; no definite D call. Germline assignment: CDR1 LGHDT and CDR2 YNNKEL (reference sequence). The CDR3 runs to 12 residues. V lost 3 bases, J lost 7 bases, and 4 bases lay in between.

J is TRBJ2-4 and V is TRBV6-2 or TRBV6-3, with a tentative D call TRBD1 (5 bases). V lost 6 bases and J lost 0, with 9 bases in between. CDR3 length: 14 amino acids. Looked up from germline, CDR1 is MNHEY and CDR2 is SVGEGT. The CDR3 DNA reads as TGTGCCAGCAGCGTTCAGGGAGCCAAAAACATTCAGTACTTC. This encodes CASSVQGAKNIQYF.

This clonotype has a handful of counts. The chain uses TRBV9 and TRBJ1-2, with 7 positions matching TRBD1. With 4 bases clipped from V and 0 bases from J, the junction kept 6 bases outside the gene matches. There are 15 residues in the CDR3. Germline assignment: CDR1 SGDLS and CDR2 YYNGEE. The CDR3, as DNA: TGTGCCAGCAGCCCCGGGACAGCCCCTAACTATGGCTACACCTTC. Amino acid sequence: CASSPGTAPNYGYTF.

The table lists this clonotype with many counts. J is TRBJ2-1 and V is TRBV5-1; TRBD1 matches at 8 bases. The CDR3 is made up of 14 amino acids. The V segment lost 2 bases and the J segment 8 bases; nucleotides outside the gene matches: 6. Germline CDR1 SGHRS, CDR2 YFSETQ. The CDR3 reads CASSFGQGTDEQFF. CDR3 bases: TGCGCCAGCAGCTTCGGACAGGGCACCGATGAGCAGTTCTTC.

V gene TRBV4-3 combines with J gene TRBJ2-7, with TRBD1 matching over 7 bases. This CDR3 is 14 amino acids long. Germline lookup yields CDR1 LGHNA and CDR2 YSLEER. J gave up 6 bases and V 4 bases, and 9 bases lay outside the gene matches. The CDR3 is CASSPHRGIGEQYF. In nucleotides, the CDR3 is TGCGCCAGCAGCCCGCACAGGGGTATTGGCGAGCAGTACTTC.

In this sample, this clonotype turned up many times. The chain employs TRBV12-3 or TRBV12-4 and TRBJ2-7; possible D gene TRBD1, 6 bases. The CDR3 is 15 amino acids. V dropped 6 bases and J dropped 3 bases, with 18 bases sitting between them. This CDR3 reads CASRPGDYDYYEQYF. The CDR3 coding sequence is TGTGCCAGCAGGCCAGGGGATTACGATTACTACGAGCAGTACTTC.

This chain joins TRBV6-1 and TRBJ1-1, with 8 bases fitting TRBD1. Germline CDR1 is MNHNS and CDR2 is SASEGT. Unmatched junction bases numbered 13, after V lost 6 bases and J lost 1 base. This CDR3 is 17 amino acids long. The CDR3: CASSSGTGASPNTEAFF. DNA for the CDR3: TGTGCCAGCAGCTCCGGGACAGGCGCTAGCCCGAACACTGAAGCTTTCTTT.

This rearrangement joins TRBV6-5 to TRBJ1-6, with D possibly TRBD1 on 6 matching bases. Trimming shortened V by 5 bases and J by 11 bases, and 25 bases separated the two germline ends. CDR1 and CDR2 from the germline V gene are MNHEY and SVGAGI. The CDR3 contains 17 residues. The CDR3 sequence is CASSRTPSGARGAPLHF. The CDR3 DNA sequence: TGTGCCAGCAGTCGAACTCCCTCAGGGGCCCGAGGGGCACCCCTCCACTTT.

This clonotype was seen a few times. The V call is TRBV4-3, the J call TRBJ1-1; 9 bases line up with TRBD1. The V and J ends lost 0 bases and 3 bases, in that order; junction bases with no gene match: 8. Germline V CDR1 and CDR2: LGHNA, YSLEER. There are 17 residues in the CDR3. The CDR3 sequence is CASSQDFGTGFYTEAFF. DNA for the CDR3: TGCGCCAGCAGCCAAGATTTTGGGACAGGGTTTTACACTGAAGCTTTCTTT.

The CDR3 nucleotides read TGCGCCAGCAGCCAAGATGGAGGCAGGGGTGGAAACACCATATATTTT. This gives the protein CASSQDGGRGGNTIYF. This chain joins TRBV4-3 and TRBJ1-3; tentatively, D is TRBD1 (6 bases). V lost 0 bases to trimming and J lost 3 bases, with 12 bases between them. This CDR3 comprises 16 residues. Germline values: CDR1 LGHNA, CDR2 YSLEER.

This clonotype was counted many times. V gene TRBV6-1 combines with J gene TRBJ2-3, with a weak D call TRBD2 (6 bases). This CDR3 contains 17 residues. V lost 7 bases, J lost 0 bases, and 20 bases lay in between. In germline, CDR1 is MNHNS, CDR2 SASEGT. CDR3 sequence reads: CASTGGATAPSTDTQYF. In DNA form, the CDR3 reads TGTGCCAGCACGGGCGGGGCGACAGCCCCTAGCACAGATACGCAGTATTTT.

CDR3 sequence reads: CASTAGDNYEQYF. CDR3 DNA sequence: TGTGCCAGCACCGCCGGGGACAACTACGAGCAGTACTTC. The rearrangement uses TRBV6-2 or TRBV6-3 and TRBJ2-7, with D possibly TRBD1 on 6 matching bases. Germline CDR1 MNHEY, CDR2 SVGEGT. The ends were cut back, 7 bases at V and 3 bases at J, with 13 bases in the middle. The CDR3 totals 13 residues.

This chain joins TRBV27 and TRBJ1-5; TRBD1 might be the D (6 bases). The germline V gene has CDR1 MNHEY and CDR2 SMNVEV (reference sequence). The CDR3 totals 15 residues. Trimming pared 11 bases from V and 0 bases from J, leaving 17 bases between. The CDR3 region is CAPLGQRYSNQPQHF. The CDR3 DNA is TGTGCCCCTCTCGGACAGAGATATAGCAATCAGCCCCAGCATTTT.

This clonotype showed up just a few times. The chain recombines TRBV5-1 with TRBJ2-1; no definite D call. V was clipped by 4 bases and J by 1 base, with 9 bases between them. Germline loops: CDR1 SGHRS, CDR2 YFSETQ. The CDR3 loop spans 14 amino acids. DNA for the CDR3: TGCGCCAGCAGCCCCCTCGGTTCCTACAATGAGCAGTTCTTC. This gives the protein CASSPLGSYNEQFF.